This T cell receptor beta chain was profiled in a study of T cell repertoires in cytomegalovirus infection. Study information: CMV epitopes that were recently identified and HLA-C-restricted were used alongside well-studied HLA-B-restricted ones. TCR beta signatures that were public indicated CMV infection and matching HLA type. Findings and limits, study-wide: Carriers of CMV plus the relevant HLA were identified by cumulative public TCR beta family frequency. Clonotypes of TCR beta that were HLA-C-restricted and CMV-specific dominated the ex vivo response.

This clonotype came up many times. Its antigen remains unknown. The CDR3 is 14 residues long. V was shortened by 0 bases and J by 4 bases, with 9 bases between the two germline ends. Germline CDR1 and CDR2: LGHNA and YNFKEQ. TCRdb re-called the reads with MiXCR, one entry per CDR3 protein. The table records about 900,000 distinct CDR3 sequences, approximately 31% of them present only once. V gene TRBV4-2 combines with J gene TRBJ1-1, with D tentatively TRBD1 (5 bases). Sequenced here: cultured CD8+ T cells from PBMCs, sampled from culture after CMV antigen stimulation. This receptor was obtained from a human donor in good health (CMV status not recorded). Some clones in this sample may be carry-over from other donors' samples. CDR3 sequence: CASSQDLTGTEAFF. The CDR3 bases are TGTGCCAGCAGCCAAGATCTAACAGGCACTGAAGCTTTCTTT.